The sequence of this T cell receptor (beta chain) was determined in a study of blood T cells in healthy people across ages. Notes on the study in general: One million T cells yielded diversity estimates that were considered underestimates.

Only a few counts were recorded for this clonotype. The antigen remains undetermined. The authors ran a second PCR of 7 to 11 cycles using a sample-barcoded 5' primer and a J-beta primer mix. Per-sample output comprised a minimum of 2.5 million paired-end reads containing CDR3. TCRdb re-derived calls from the 5' RACE reads in MiXCR, one entry per CDR3 protein. Among roughly 1,100,000 distinct CDR3 sequences, roughly a quarter were seen once, and the ten largest hold 0.65% to 0.95%. CDR1 and CDR2 from the germline V gene are LGHNA and YSLEER. The CDR3 extends over 14 amino acids. These records were also assigned to another study, of T cells of mothers and their children.

This chain links TRBV4-3 with TRBJ2-5, with a possible D match to TRBD1 (5 bases). The J call could be wrong; TRBJ2-1 is a better fit for the DNA end. The sequence was collected from a girl aged 2-10 years in good health. The sequenced sample consisted of blood. The CDR3 loop reads CASSYGQTYNEQFF. CDR3 coding DNA: TGCGCCAGCAGCTATGGACAAACCTACAATGAGCAGTTCTTC.